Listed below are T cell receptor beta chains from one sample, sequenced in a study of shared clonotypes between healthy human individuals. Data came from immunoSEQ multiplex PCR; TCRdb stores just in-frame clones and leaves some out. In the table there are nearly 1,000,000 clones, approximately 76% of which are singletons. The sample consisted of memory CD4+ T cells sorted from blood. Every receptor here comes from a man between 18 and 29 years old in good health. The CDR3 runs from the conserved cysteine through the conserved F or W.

CDR3aa: CASSFPVPDSDTQYF
j_gene: TRBJ2-3
v_gene: TRBV5-1

CDR3aa: CASSFDSGANVLTF
j_gene: TRBJ2-6
v_gene: TRBV5-1

CDR3aa: CASCPGAGNTIYF
j_gene: TRBJ1-3
v_gene: TRBV6-1

CDR3aa: CASSRLRSVPEQYF
j_gene: TRBJ2-7
v_gene: TRBV6-5

CDR3aa: CASSLIAAANTGELFF
j_gene: TRBJ2-2
v_gene: TRBV7-8

CDR3aa: CASNRLDSSYNEQFF
j_gene: TRBJ2-1
v_gene: TRBV5-1

CDR3aa: CASSQRRVPPGNTIYF
j_gene: TRBJ1-3
v_gene: TRBV14

CDR3aa: CASSIESYNSPLHF
j_gene: TRBJ1-6
v_gene: TRBV19

CDR3aa: CASSEGSGTGSPYEQYF
j_gene: TRBJ2-7
v_gene: TRBV6-1

CDR3aa: CATSSGLTAKNSPLHF
j_gene: TRBJ1-6
v_gene: TRBV19

CDR3aa: CASQGGYGYTF
j_gene: TRBJ1-2
v_gene: TRBV6-1

CDR3aa: CASTPGSYNEQFF
j_gene: TRBJ2-1
v_gene: TRBV6-6

CDR3aa: CASSLKTGNTGELFF
j_gene: TRBJ2-2
v_gene: TRBV5-4

CDR3aa: CASTFSWDSTEAFF
j_gene: TRBJ1-1
v_gene: TRBV28

CDR3aa: CASTQGLQETQYF
j_gene: TRBJ2-5
v_gene: TRBV7-2

CDR3aa: CASSLYTSTEAFF
j_gene: TRBJ1-1
v_gene: TRBV5-5

CDR3aa: CASSRGYSNQPQHF
j_gene: TRBJ1-5
v_gene: TRBV7-8

CDR3aa: CASSFPSGGADTGELFF
j_gene: TRBJ2-2
v_gene: TRBV28

CDR3aa: CASSLQPSNTGELFF
j_gene: TRBJ2-2
v_gene: TRBV7-3

CDR3aa: CASSLAAGGIPDTQYF
j_gene: TRBJ2-3
v_gene: TRBV7-8

CDR3aa: CASSEPQGTTEAFF
j_gene: TRBJ1-1
v_gene: TRBV25-1

CDR3aa: CASSLYRGGSNQPQHF
j_gene: TRBJ1-5
v_gene: TRBV28

CDR3aa: CASSLGQGYQPQHF
j_gene: TRBJ1-5
v_gene: TRBV5-1

CDR3aa: CASSNPAGRSYEQYF
j_gene: TRBJ2-7
v_gene: TRBV21-1

CDR3aa: CASSTPLTGEGGELFF
j_gene: TRBJ2-2
v_gene: TRBV5-6

CDR3aa: CASSWGAQGSDTQYF
j_gene: TRBJ2-3
v_gene: TRBV5-1

CDR3aa: CASSSIQTYNSPLHF
j_gene: TRBJ1-6
v_gene: TRBV28

CDR3aa: CASSLGQGVGEKLFF
j_gene: TRBJ1-4
v_gene: TRBV5-1

CDR3aa: CASSQEGRSNQPQHF
j_gene: TRBJ1-5
v_gene: TRBV4-3